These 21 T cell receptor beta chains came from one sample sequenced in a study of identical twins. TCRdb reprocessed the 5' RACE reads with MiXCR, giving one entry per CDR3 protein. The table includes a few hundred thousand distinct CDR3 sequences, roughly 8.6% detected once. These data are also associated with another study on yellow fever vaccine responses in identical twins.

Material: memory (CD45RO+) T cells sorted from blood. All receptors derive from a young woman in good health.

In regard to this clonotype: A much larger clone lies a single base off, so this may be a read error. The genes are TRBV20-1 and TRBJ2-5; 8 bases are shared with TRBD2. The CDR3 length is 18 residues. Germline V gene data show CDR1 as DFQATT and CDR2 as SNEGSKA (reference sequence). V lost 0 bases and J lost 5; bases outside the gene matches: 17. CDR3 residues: CSARDLYPSGRVFETQYF. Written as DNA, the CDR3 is TGCAGTGCTAGAGATCTCTACCCTAGCGGGCGGGTGTTCGAGACCCAGTACTTC.

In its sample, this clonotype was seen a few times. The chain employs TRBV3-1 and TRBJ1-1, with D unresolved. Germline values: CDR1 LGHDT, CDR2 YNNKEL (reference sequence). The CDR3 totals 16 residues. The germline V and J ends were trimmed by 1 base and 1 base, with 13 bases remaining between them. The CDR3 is CASSQAGPVPNTEAFF. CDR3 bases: TGTGCCAGCAGCCAAGCAGGTCCAGTACCGAACACTGAAGCTTTCTTT.

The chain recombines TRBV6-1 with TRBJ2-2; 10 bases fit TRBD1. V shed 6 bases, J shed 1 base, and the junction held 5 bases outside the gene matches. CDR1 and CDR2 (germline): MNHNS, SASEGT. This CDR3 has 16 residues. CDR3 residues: CASRNDRGQNTGELFF. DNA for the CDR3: TGTGCCAGCAGAAACGACAGGGGGCAGAACACCGGGGAGCTGTTTTTT.

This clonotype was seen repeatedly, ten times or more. CDR3 residues: CSVGSAPQSYEQYF. As DNA, the CDR3 is TGCAGCGTTGGGTCGGCTCCGCAATCCTACGAGCAGTACTTC. The J gene is TRBJ2-7, the V gene TRBV29-1; no definite D call. This CDR3 region has 14 residues. V was trimmed by 4 bases and J by 1 base, leaving 14 bases between them. CDR1 and CDR2 from the germline V gene are SQVTM and ANQGSEA.

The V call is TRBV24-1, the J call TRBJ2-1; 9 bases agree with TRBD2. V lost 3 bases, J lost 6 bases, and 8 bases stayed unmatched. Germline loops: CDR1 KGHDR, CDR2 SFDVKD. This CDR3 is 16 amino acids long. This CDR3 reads CATSDPAGGNRNEQFF. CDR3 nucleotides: TGTGCCACCAGTGATCCAGCGGGGGGAAACCGCAATGAGCAGTTCTTC.

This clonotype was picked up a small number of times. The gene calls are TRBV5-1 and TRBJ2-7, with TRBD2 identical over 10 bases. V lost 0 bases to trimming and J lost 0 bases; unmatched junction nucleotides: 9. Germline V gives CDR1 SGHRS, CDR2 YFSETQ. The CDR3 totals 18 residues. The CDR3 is CASSLAATSGLSSYEQYF. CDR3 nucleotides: TGCGCCAGCAGCTTGGCCGCGACTAGCGGGCTGAGCTCCTACGAGCAGTACTTC.

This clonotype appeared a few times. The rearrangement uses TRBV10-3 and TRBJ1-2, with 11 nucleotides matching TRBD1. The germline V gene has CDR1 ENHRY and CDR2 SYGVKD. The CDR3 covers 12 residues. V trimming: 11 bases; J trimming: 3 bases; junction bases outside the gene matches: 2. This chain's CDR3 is CASGQGDYGYTF. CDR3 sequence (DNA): TGTGCCTCGGGACAGGGGGACTATGGCTACACCTTC.

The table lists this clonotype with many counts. The CDR3 region has the DNA TGTGCCAGCAGACCCCCCGGCGGGATAGGTAATGAGCAGTTCTTC. Amino acids: CASRPPGGIGNEQFF. This sequence joins TRBV7-9 and TRBJ2-1; D may be TRBD2 (6 bases). Trimming removed 6 bases at V and 7 bases at J, with 19 bases between. The germline V gene has CDR1 SEHNR and CDR2 FQNEAQ (reference sequence). This CDR3 has 15 amino acids.

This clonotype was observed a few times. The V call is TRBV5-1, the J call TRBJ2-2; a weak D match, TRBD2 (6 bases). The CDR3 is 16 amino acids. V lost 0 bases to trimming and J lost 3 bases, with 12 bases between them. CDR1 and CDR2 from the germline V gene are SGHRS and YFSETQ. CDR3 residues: CASSLARGLDTGELFF. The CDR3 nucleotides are TGCGCCAGCAGCTTGGCGAGGGGACTTGACACCGGGGAGCTGTTTTTT.

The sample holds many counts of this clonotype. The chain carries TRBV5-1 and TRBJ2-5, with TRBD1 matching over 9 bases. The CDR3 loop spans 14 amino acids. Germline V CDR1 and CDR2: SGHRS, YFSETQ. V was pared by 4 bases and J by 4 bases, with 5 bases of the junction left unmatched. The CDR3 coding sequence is TGCGCCAGCAGCACTGGACAGGGGCCAGAGACCCAGTACTTC. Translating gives CASSTGQGPETQYF.

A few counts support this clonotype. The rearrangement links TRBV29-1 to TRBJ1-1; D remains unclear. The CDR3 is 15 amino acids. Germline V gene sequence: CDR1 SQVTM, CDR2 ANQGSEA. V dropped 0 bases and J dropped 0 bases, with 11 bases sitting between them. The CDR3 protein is CSVEDRVEMNTEAFF. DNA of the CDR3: TGCAGCGTTGAAGATCGGGTAGAAATGAACACTGAAGCTTTCTTT.

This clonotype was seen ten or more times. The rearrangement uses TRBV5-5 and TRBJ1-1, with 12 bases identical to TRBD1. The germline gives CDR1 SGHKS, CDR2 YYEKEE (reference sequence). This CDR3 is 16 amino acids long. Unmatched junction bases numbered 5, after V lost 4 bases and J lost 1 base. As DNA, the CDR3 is TGTGCCAGCAGCGCACCGGGACAGGGGGCGAACACTGAAGCTTTCTTT. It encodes CASSAPGQGANTEAFF.

The CDR3 is CASERGSTNNEQFF. In DNA form, the CDR3 reads TGTGCCAGCGAACGCGGATCTACAAACAATGAGCAGTTCTTC. The gene calls are TRBV6-1 and TRBJ2-1; D uncertain. CDR1 and CDR2 from the germline V gene are MNHNS and SASEGT. This CDR3 has 14 amino acids. V was pared by 8 bases and J by 5 bases, with 16 bases between.

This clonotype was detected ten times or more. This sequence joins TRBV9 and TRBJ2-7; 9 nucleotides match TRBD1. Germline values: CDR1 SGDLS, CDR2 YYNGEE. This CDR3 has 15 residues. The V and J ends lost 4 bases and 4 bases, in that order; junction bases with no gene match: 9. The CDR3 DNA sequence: TGTGCCAGCAGCCCCCGGACAGGGGCGGTGTACGAGCAGTACTTC. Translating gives CASSPRTGAVYEQYF.

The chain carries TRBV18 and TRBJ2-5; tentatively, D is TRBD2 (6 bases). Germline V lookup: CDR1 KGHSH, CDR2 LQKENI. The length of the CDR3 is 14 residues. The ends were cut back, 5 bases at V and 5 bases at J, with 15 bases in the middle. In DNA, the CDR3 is TGTGCCAGCTCAAGGGGTGGTAGCGGTGAGACCCAGTACTTC. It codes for CASSRGGSGETQYF.

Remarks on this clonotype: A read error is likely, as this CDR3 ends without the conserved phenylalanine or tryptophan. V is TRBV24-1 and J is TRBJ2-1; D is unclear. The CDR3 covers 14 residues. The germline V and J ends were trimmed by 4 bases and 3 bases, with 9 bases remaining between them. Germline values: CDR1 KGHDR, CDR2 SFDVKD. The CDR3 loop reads CATSDPLNYNEQFV. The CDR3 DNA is TGTGCCACCAGTGACCCCCTCAACTACAATGAGCAGTTCGTC.

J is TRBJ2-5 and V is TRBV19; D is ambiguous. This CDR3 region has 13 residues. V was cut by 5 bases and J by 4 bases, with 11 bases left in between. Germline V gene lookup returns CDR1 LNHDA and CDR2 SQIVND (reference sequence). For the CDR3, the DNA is TGTGCCAGTAGTCAACAGTTTACAGAGACCCAGTACTTC. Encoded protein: CASSQQFTETQYF. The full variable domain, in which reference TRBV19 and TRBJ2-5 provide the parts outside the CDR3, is DGGITQSPKYLFRKEGQNVTLSCEQNLNHDAMYWYRQDPGQGLRLIYYSQIVNDFQKGDIAEGYSVSREKKESFPLTVTSAQKNPTAFYLCASSQQFTETQYFGPGTRLLVL.

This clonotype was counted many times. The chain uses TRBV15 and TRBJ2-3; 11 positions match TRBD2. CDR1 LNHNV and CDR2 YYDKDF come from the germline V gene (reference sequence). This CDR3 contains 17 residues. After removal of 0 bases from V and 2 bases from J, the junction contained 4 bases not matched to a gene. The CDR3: CATSRDVAGGPTDTQYF. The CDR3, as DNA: TGTGCCACCAGCAGAGATGTAGCGGGAGGGCCCACAGATACGCAGTATTTT. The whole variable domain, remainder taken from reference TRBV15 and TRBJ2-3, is DAMVIQNPRYQVTQFGKPVTLSCSQTLNHNVMYWYQQKSSQAPKLLFHYYDKDFNNEADTPDNFQSRRPNTSFCFLDIRSPGLGDTAMYLCATSRDVAGGPTDTQYFGPGTRLTVL.

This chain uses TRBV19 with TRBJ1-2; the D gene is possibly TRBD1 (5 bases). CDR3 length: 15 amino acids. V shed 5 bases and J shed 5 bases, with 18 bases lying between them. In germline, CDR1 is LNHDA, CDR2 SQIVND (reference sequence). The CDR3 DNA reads TGTGCCAGTAGTTCCCTGCAGGGTACGGGGTATGGCTACACCTTC. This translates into CASSSLQGTGYGYTF.

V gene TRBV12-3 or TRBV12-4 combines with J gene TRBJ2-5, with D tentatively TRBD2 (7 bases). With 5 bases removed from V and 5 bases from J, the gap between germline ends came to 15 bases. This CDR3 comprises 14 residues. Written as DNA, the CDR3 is TGTGCCAGCAGTCCCGGGAGGAGGGGGGAGACCCAGTACTTC. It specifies CASSPGRRGETQYF.

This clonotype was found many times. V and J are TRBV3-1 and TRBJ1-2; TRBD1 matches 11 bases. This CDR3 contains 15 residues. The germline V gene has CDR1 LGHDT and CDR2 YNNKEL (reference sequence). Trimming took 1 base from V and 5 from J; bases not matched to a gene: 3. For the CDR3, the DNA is TGTGCCAGCAGCCAAGGAGGACAGGGGGCTTATGGCTACACCTTC. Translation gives CASSQGGQGAYGYTF.